This T cell receptor (beta chain) was recorded in a study of T-cell reconstitution after alpha-beta-depleted transplantation in children. Study-wide findings and caveats: One year after transplant, T-cell counts and diversity came mostly from newly produced T cells. The high TCRbeta diversity at day 60 in some patients came from surviving recipient T cells and thymic progenitors. Several hundred expanded graft clones reportedly were the source of alpha-beta T cells about two months after transplant.

The germline V gene encodes CDR1 ENHRY and CDR2 SYGVKD. The germline V and J ends were trimmed by 6 bases and 7 bases, with 10 bases remaining between them. The CDR3 consists of 12 residues. For this clonotype: Its antigen is not known.

A library of TCRbeta sequences, prepared with unique molecular identifiers, was generated. A single record per CDR3 protein comes from TCRdb applying MiXCR to the PCR reads. Of fewer than 550,000 distinct CDR3 sequences listed, more than 9% are singletons. The V gene is TRBV10-3, the J gene TRBJ2-1; unclear D gene. The TCR comes from a child younger than 10 with inherited bone marrow failure, due to receive a stem cell transplant. The source material was PBMCs, sampled before TCRalphabeta/CD19-depleted stem cell transplant. In DNA, the CDR3 is TGTGCCATCAGGTCTCCGCTTAATGAGCAGTTCTTC. Encoded protein: CAIRSPLNEQFF.